Listed here is a single T cell receptor beta chain. This specimen belongs to a study of technical replicates of blood from several donors. CDR3 length: 16 residues. The ends were cut back, 0 bases at V and 0 bases at J, with 10 bases in the middle. Germline lookup yields CDR1 SGHRS and CDR2 YFSETQ. TCRdb's table, derived via immunoSEQ multiplex PCR, lists solely in-frame clones and lacks some. The sample records about 100,000 clones, roughly 95% being singletons. This chain joins TRBV5-1 and TRBJ2-1; unclear D gene. The sequenced material came from T cells isolated from PBMCs. The receptor comes from a human donor in good health. CDR3 nucleotide sequence: TGCGCCAGCAGCTTGGGCTTTGGCAGCTCCTACAATGAGCAGTTCTTC. Protein product: CASSLGFGSSYNEQFF.